This paragraph covers one T cell receptor (beta chain) sequence. What it binds is unknown. Partitioning of CD4+ cells yielded a CD45RA+ naive subset and a CD45RA-negative memory subset. Repertoires were generated with immunoSEQ multiplex PCR, while TCRdb's copy carries only in-frame clones and drops some. The sample holds some 1 million clones, about 74% seen once. The source of the sample is a study of shared clonotypes between healthy human individuals. Study details: Three plates were used per donor for CD4 naive, three for CD4 memory, two for CD8 naive and one for CD8 memory.

General study points: An anticipated effect of sequencing depth on clonotype sharing among donors was recognized.

This TCR derives from a young man in good health. The sample taken for sequencing was memory CD4+ T cells sorted from blood. This sample's subset: CD45RA-negative fraction.

CDR3 protein: CAWGTWGENSPLHF. The CDR3 nucleotides read TGTGCCTGGGGTACATGGGGGGAAAATTCACCCCTCCACTTT. The rearrangement uses TRBV30 and TRBJ1-6; tentatively, D is TRBD1 (5 bases). The CDR3 covers 14 residues. Germline CDR1 reads GTSNPN; CDR2 reads SVGIG (reference sequence). V was trimmed by 5 bases and J by 7 bases, leaving 15 bases between them.